The 12 T cell receptor beta chains below were found in one sample sequenced in a study of shared clonotypes between healthy human individuals (dated by TCRdb to 2018 to 2021). Preparation of the library involved the immunoSEQ multiplex PCR assay. The immuneACCESS repertoire file appears here via TCRdb, limited to in-frame rearrangements. These files lack a portion of the clones; in checked studies, under half of the deficit traces to unresolved V genes, and the cause of the others is not known. This sample holds about 1,800,000 clones; roughly 94% were observed only once. Approximately 1% of the sample comes from the top ten. CD8 naive samples consisted of CD45RO-negative cells that were positively selected for CCR7, yielding a CD45RA+CCR7+ population without TemRA cells. Sequencing was done on a sample of naive CD8+ T cells sorted from blood. The sample's cell subset or site label is to be understood as: CD45RA+CCR7+. These receptors were obtained from a man aged 18 to 29 in good health.

The chain joins TRBV9 to TRBJ2-3; the D gene is possibly TRBD2 (5 bases). Germline V CDR1 and CDR2: SGDLS, YYNGEE. V gave up 3 bases and J gave up 0 bases, with 11 bases separating them. There are 15 residues in the CDR3. The chain's CDR3 is CASSAEDSSTDTQYF. DNA for the CDR3: TGTGCCAGCAGCGCAGAGGACTCCAGCACAGATACGCAGTATTTT.

This clone was detected once. The chain uses TRBV6-1 and TRBJ2-7; maybe TRBD1 (6 bases). This CDR3 comprises 17 residues. CDR1 and CDR2 from the germline V gene are MNHNS and SASEGT. V shed 0 bases and J shed 3 bases, with 18 bases lying between them. The CDR3 loop is CASSEAVGGNSLYEQYF. In DNA form, the CDR3 reads TGTGCCAGCAGTGAAGCGGTTGGGGGCAACAGTCTCTACGAGCAGTACTTC.

The rearrangement links TRBV29-1 to TRBJ1-2; 7 positions match TRBD1. There are 18 residues in the CDR3. CDR1 is SQVTM, CDR2 ANQGSEA, per germline. J lost 0 bases, V lost 0 bases, and 13 bases had no gene match. CDR3 amino acids: CSVEDYGGEGAPNYGYTF. CDR3 DNA: TGCAGCGTTGAAGATTATGGGGGAGAGGGGGCTCCTAACTATGGCTACACCTTC.

The rearrangement links TRBV9 to TRBJ2-6, with D perhaps matching TRBD1 (6 bases). Germline CDR1 reads SGDLS; CDR2 reads YYNGEE. With 5 bases removed from V and 0 bases from J, the gap between germline ends came to 9 bases. The CDR3 sequence is 15 residues long. This chain's CDR3 is CASRDSDSGANVLTF. The CDR3 region has the DNA TGTGCCAGCAGGGACAGTGACTCTGGGGCCAACGTCCTGACTTTC.

Remarks on this clone: Other nucleotide sequences from this sample produce the same CDR3. This chain joins TRBV15 and TRBJ2-7; D is unresolved. The ends were cut back, 0 bases at V and 3 bases at J, with 6 bases in the middle. The CDR3 has 13 amino acids. CDR1 and CDR2 from the germline V gene are LNHNV and YYDKDF (reference sequence). The DNA of the CDR3 is TGTGCCACCAGCAGAGATTGGGGCTACGAGCAGTACTTC. This translates into CATSRDWGYEQYF.

The V gene is TRBV6-6, the J gene TRBJ2-7, with 11 bases lining up with TRBD1. The CDR3 spans 15 residues. V dropped 1 base and J dropped 4; count of bases not matched to a gene: 3. Looked up from germline, CDR1 is MNHNY and CDR2 is SVGAGI (reference sequence). The CDR3 protein is CASSYYGTGGYEQYF. The CDR3 DNA reads TGTGCCAGCAGTTACTACGGGACAGGGGGGTACGAGCAGTACTTC.

This rearrangement joins TRBV2 to TRBJ2-1; D is possibly TRBD2 (5 bases). Germline CDR1 is SNHLY and CDR2 is FYNNEI. The CDR3 runs to 13 residues. The germline V and J ends were trimmed by 5 bases and 2 bases, with 7 bases remaining between them. This CDR3 reads CASSPGAYNEQFF. The CDR3 nucleotides are TGTGCCAGCAGTCCCGGGGCCTACAATGAGCAGTTCTTC. The full variable domain, in which reference TRBV2 and TRBJ2-1 provide the parts outside the CDR3, is EPEVTQTPSHQVTQMGQEVILRCVPISNHLYFYWYRQILGQKVEFLVSFYNNEISEKSEIFDDQFSVERPDGSNFTLKIRSTKLEDSAMYFCASSPGAYNEQFFGPGTRLTVL.

V and J are TRBV27 and TRBJ1-6, with D possibly matching TRBD1 (6 bases). The CDR3 totals 15 residues. V lost 5 bases and J 7 bases, leaving 15 bases between the germline ends. Germline V gene data show CDR1 as MNHEY and CDR2 as SMNVEV (reference sequence). The CDR3 DNA follows: TGTGCCAGCAGTATAACAGGGATGTGGAATTCACCCCTCCACTTT. This encodes CASSITGMWNSPLHF.

This chain joins TRBV4-1 and TRBJ2-1; weak D call: TRBD2 (6 bases). V gave up 0 bases and J gave up 1 base, with 13 bases separating them. The CDR3 loop spans 17 amino acids. Per germline, CDR1 MGHRA and CDR2 YSYEKL. CDR3 amino acids: CASSQEELAGSYNEQFF. Here the CDR3 DNA reads TGCGCCAGCAGCCAAGAAGAACTAGCTGGTTCCTACAATGAGCAGTTCTTC.

CDR3 DNA sequence: TGTGCCAGCAGCTTCTCAGGTGATGGCGCCTACGAGCAGTACTTC. This encodes CASSFSGDGAYEQYF. J is TRBJ2-7 and V is TRBV5-8; D is ambiguous. Trimming cost V 2 bases and J 2 bases, with 14 bases left between them. The CDR3 loop spans 15 amino acids. Germline V gene data show CDR1 as SGHTS and CDR2 as YDEGEE.

The rearrangement uses TRBV5-8 and TRBJ1-5; D gene unclear. CDR3 length: 15 amino acids. Germline lookup yields CDR1 SGHTS and CDR2 YDEGEE. The V end was cut by 3 bases, the J end by 0 bases, with 10 bases between. The CDR3 reads CASSSDEISNQPQHF. CDR3 coding DNA: TGTGCCAGCAGCTCCGACGAAATTAGCAATCAGCCCCAGCATTTT.

This chain connects TRBV30 to TRBJ2-1, with a possible D match to TRBD2 (6 bases). Germline V CDR1 and CDR2: GTSNPN, SVGIG (reference sequence). V gave up 3 bases and J gave up 0 bases, with 15 bases separating them. The length of the CDR3 is 16 residues. The CDR3 DNA sequence: TGTGCCTGGAGGGATTTAGCGGAGAGCTCCTACAATGAGCAGTTCTTC. Translated: CAWRDLAESSYNEQFF.